Listed below are T cell receptor beta chains from one sample, sequenced in a study of cytomegalovirus exposure and HLA in healthy donors. Clones were sequenced by immunoSEQ multiplex PCR, and TCRdb holds only the in-frame ones, with some missing. The sample has around 140,000 clones, approximately 70% seen once. The sample taken for sequencing was PBMCs. The receptors here all came from a woman aged 55-75 years in good health and CMV-seropositive. CDR3s include the opening cysteine and the closing phenylalanine or tryptophan. A D gene is named only where the DNA matches it firmly. Not every row has a clone size; where given, it reads once, few, many or a size class.

TRBD2 | few | TRBJ2-3 | TRBV5-6 | TGTGCCAGCAGCTTACTAGCGTCTAGCACAGATACGCAGTATTTT | CASSLLASSTDTQYF
. | . | TRBJ2-2 | TRBV28 | TGTGCCAGCAGTCGACAGGATATAGACACCGGGGAGCTGTTTTTT | CASSRQDIDTGELFF
. | few | TRBJ2-7 | TRBV30 | TGTGCCGGCGGGTCTAACTCCTACGAGCAGTACTTC | CAGGSNSYEQYF
. | . | TRBJ2-7 | TRBV5-1 | TGCGCCAGCCGAGAGACTACCTACTACGAGCAGTACTTC | CASRETTYYEQYF
TRBD1 | . | TRBJ2-7 | TRBV28 | TGTGCCAGCAGTGCCGACAGGGGAGGCTACGAGCAGTACTTC | CASSADRGGYEQYF
. | . | TRBJ1-1 | TRBV7-9 | TGTGCCAGCAGCTTAGTAGGAGGGAAGGCTGAAGCTTTCTTT | CASSLVGGKAEAFF
TRBD2 | . | TRBJ2-7 | TRBV6-5 | TGTGCCAGCAGCCAACTAGCGAATGAGCAGTACTTC | CASSQLANEQYF
TRBD2 | . | TRBJ2-7 | TRBV7-6 | TGTGCCAGCAGCTTAGGGGGGACTAGCGGGAGTTTCTACGAGCAGTACTTC | CASSLGGTSGSFYEQYF
TRBD2 | . | TRBJ2-7 | TRBV2 | TGTGCCAGCAGCTCAGCGGGAGAGGCCTACGAGCAGTACTTC | CASSSAGEAYEQYF
. | . | TRBJ2-3 | TRBV7-2 | TGTGCCAGCAGCCGGGATCACACAGATACGCAGTATTTT | CASSRDHTDTQYF
. | . | TRBJ1-1 | TRBV9 | TGTGCCAGCAGCGTAGGACAGACTACTGAAGCTTTCTTT | CASSVGQTTEAFF
. | . | TRBJ2-7 | TRBV7-2 | TGTGCCAGCAGCCCCCCGGTAGGGGCTACCTACGAGCAGTACTTC | CASSPPVGATYEQYF
TRBD2 | . | TRBJ2-1 | TRBV6-1 | TGTGCCAGCAGTGAAGGTTCTTTTGGTAGCGGGAGCGGCAATGAGCAGTTCTTC | CASSEGSFGSGSGNEQFF
TRBD2 | . | TRBJ2-3 | TRBV28 | TGTGCCAGCAGTTTATTTTATGGGGCGGGAGGGAGCACAGATACGCAGTATTTT | CASSLFYGAGGSTDTQYF
TRBD1 | . | TRBJ2-3 | TRBV9 | TGTGCCAGCACGGGACAGGGAAAAACAGATACGCAGTATTTT | CASTGQGKTDTQYF
TRBD1 | few | TRBJ1-1 | TRBV6-5 | TGTGCCAGCAGGGCCTCAGGGGGCACTGAAGCTTTCTTT | CASRASGGTEAFF
. | . | TRBJ2-7 | TRBV5-8 | TGTGCCAGCAGCTGGGGGACTGACGAGCAGTACTTC | CASSWGTDEQYF
TRBD1 | . | TRBJ1-1 | TRBV2 | TGTGCCAGCAGTGGCAGTTACGACAGGGGAATGAACACTGAAGCTTTCTTT | CASSGSYDRGMNTEAFF
. | . | TRBJ1-1 | TRBV28 | TGTGCCAGCAGGTTGACGGCGGCGGCCACTGAAGCTTTCTTT | CASRLTAAATEAFF
TRBD1 | . | TRBJ2-7 | TRBV2 | TGTGCCAGCAGTGTCAGGGGGCTACCCTACGAGCAGTACTTC | CASSVRGLPYEQYF
. | few | TRBJ1-1 | TRBV11-3 | TGTGCCAGCAGCTCGGGGGGGACACAACCGAACACTGAAGCTTTCTTT | CASSSGGTQPNTEAFF
TRBD2 | . | TRBJ2-6 | TRBV18 | TGTGCCAGCTCACCCCGGGAGGGAAGCTCTGGGGCCAACGTCCTGACTTTC | CASSPREGSSGANVLTF
. | . | TRBJ1-1 | TRBV6-4 | TGTGCCAGCAGTGGAGAACTGAACACTGAAGCTTTCTTT | CASSGELNTEAFF
. | . | TRBJ1-1 | TRBV28 | TGTGCCAGCAGTTTAGGGGAGTCGGGTGGAGCTTTCTTT | CASSLGESGGAFF
TRBD1 | . | TRBJ2-7 | TRBV30 | TGTGCCTGGAGCTTAACGCAATTCCGGACAGGGGATACCGTCTACGAGCAGTACTTC | CAWSLTQFRTGDTVYEQYF
TRBD1 | . | TRBJ2-7 | TRBV29-1 | TGCAGCGTTGAAGGTGGGACAGGGGGCTACGAGCAGTACTTC | CSVEGGTGGYEQYF
TRBD1 | . | TRBJ2-7 | TRBV7-9 | TGTGCCAGCAGCCCCTCGGGACAGGGGAGCTACGAGCAGTACTTC | CASSPSGQGSYEQYF
TRBD1 | few | TRBJ1-2 | TRBV7-9 | TGTGCCAGCAGCTCGACCCCGGGACAGGGTCACTATGGCTACACCTTC | CASSSTPGQGHYGYTF
TRBD1 | . | TRBJ1-1 | TRBV5-6 | TGTGCCAGCAGCTTTCGGGACAGGGACACTGAAGCTTTCTTT | CASSFRDRDTEAFF
. | . | TRBJ2-2 | TRBV7-8 | TGTGCCAGCAGCTTAGCGAGAGGCGGTTCTGAGAACACCGGGGAGCTGTTTTTT | CASSLARGGSENTGELFF
. | . | TRBJ1-4 | TRBV27 | TGTGCCAGCGGGCGAACAGCAACTAATGAAAAACTGTTTTTT | CASGRTATNEKLFF
TRBD1 | . | TRBJ1-1 | TRBV6-6 | TGTGCCAGCAGATGGAACAGGGGGCGAATGAACACTGAAGCTTTCTTT | CASRWNRGRMNTEAFF
. | . | TRBJ1-1 | TRBV7-7 | TGTGCTAGCAGCTTGGAGTTTAACACTGAAGCTTTCTTT | CASSLEFNTEAFF
TRBD1 | . | TRBJ1-4 | TRBV5-6 | TGTGCCAGCAGCTCACAGGGGCCGTCGAATGAAAAACTGTTTTTT | CASSSQGPSNEKLFF
. | . | TRBJ2-2 | TRBV7-6 | TGTGCCAGCATATGGCGGGAAGGCGGGGAGCTGTTTTTT | CASIWREGGELFF
. | . | TRBJ2-5 | TRBV19 | TGTGCCAGTAGTCTCCAAGGGAGACTTCAAGAGACCCAGTACTTC | CASSLQGRLQETQYF
TRBD1 | . | TRBJ2-2 | TRBV5-6 | TGTGCCAGCAGCTTCGACAGGGGAGCCGGGGAGCTGTTTTTT | CASSFDRGAGELFF
. | . | TRBJ2-3 | TRBV29-1 | TGCAGCGTTGAGGTCCAGAGAGGGACAGATACGCAGTATTTT | CSVEVQRGTDTQYF
TRBD2 | . | TRBJ2-7 | TRBV5-1 | TGCGCCAGCAGCCCGGGGACTAGCGGGATCTACGAGCAGTACTTC | CASSPGTSGIYEQYF
TRBD2 | . | TRBJ2-3 | TRBV5-1 | TGCGCCAGCAGCTTGTCGGCGACTAGCGGGAGTGTATATACGCAGTATTTT | CASSLSATSGSVYTQYF
TRBD1 | . | TRBJ1-2 | TRBV28 | TGTGCCAGCAGTTTCCTAAGACAGGGGAACGGCTACACCTTC | CASSFLRQGNGYTF
. | . | TRBJ1-1 | TRBV4-1 | TGCGCCAGCAGCCAAGATTTGAGATTCCCTGAAGCTTTCTTT | CASSQDLRFPEAFF
. | . | TRBJ1-1 | TRBV30 | TGTGCCTGGAGTGCCGAGTTCGAAGCTTTCTTT | CAWSAEFEAFF
. | . | TRBJ1-2 | TRBV2 | TGTGCCAGCAGTGTCCGTGGGGGCCAGGGTGGCTACACCTTC | CASSVRGGQGGYTF
. | . | TRBJ1-4 | TRBV5-4 | TGTGCCAGCAGCTTTGTTTCGCAGACAATTTTT | CASSFVSQTIF
. | once | TRBJ1-1 | TRBV28 | TGTGCCAGCAGTTCGTCACGGCCGGCAGGAGCTTTCTTT | CASSSSRPAGAFF
TRBD2 | . | TRBJ2-1 | TRBV2 | TGTGCCAGCAGGCTAGCGGGAGGGTCCTACAATGAGCAGTTCTTC | CASRLAGGSYNEQFF
. | few | TRBJ2-1 | TRBV7-2 | TGTGCCAGCAGTCAAGACTTAGAGCAGTTCTTC | CASSQDLEQFF
TRBD1 | . | TRBJ2-2 | TRBV27 | TGTGCCAGCAGTTCTATAGGCCCAGGGGGCCTGGGAGGGGAGCTGTTTTTT | CASSSIGPGGLGGELFF
TRBD1 | . | TRBJ2-7 | TRBV19 | TGTGCCAGTAGTACCCTAGGACAGGGTAGCTCCTACGAGCAGTACTTC | CASSTLGQGSSYEQYF
TRBD2 | . | TRBJ2-1 | TRBV2 | TGTGCCAGCAAGGCGGGAGGGCGAAATGAGCAGTTCTTC | CASKAGGRNEQFF
. | once | TRBJ1-2 | TRBV28 | TGTGCCACTCAGGGGTATGGTGGCTACACCTTC | CATQGYGGYTF
. | . | TRBJ1-1 | TRBV6-5 | TGTGCCAGCAGTCCCAGAAGAGCGGGCACTGAAGCTTTCTTT | CASSPRRAGTEAFF
TRBD2 | . | TRBJ2-7 | TRBV11-2 | TGTGCCAGCAGCTTAGTTAGGGCGGGAGGCTTCCGCGAGCAGTACTTC | CASSLVRAGGFREQYF
TRBD2 | . | TRBJ2-5 | TRBV6-5 | TGTGCCAGCAGCCAACTAGCGGTCCAAGAGACCCCGTACTTC | CASSQLAVQETPYF
. | . | TRBJ2-3 | TRBV10-1 | TGCGCCAGCAGTGAGGATAGGCTAGGGGTCACAGATACGCAGTATTTT | CASSEDRLGVTDTQYF
. | . | TRBJ2-5 | TRBV11-2 | TGTGCCAGCAGCAGGGGGGAGACCCAGTACTTC | CASSRGETQYF